These 14 T cell receptor beta chains were all obtained from the same sample, sequenced in a study of cytomegalovirus exposure and HLA in healthy donors. Method: immunoSEQ multiplex PCR; TCRdb's copy keeps in-frame clones and lacks some. The sample records approximately 82,000 clones, 85% to 95% being singletons. The source material was PBMCs. These TCRs come from a man aged 18-30 years in good health and CMV-seronegative.

This clone was picked up a small number of times. J is TRBJ2-7 and V is TRBV7-9; 7 bases agree with TRBD2. Germline trimming cut 2 bases from V and 5 bases from J; bases unmatched to any gene: 9. CDR3 size: 15 residues. Germline V gene lookup returns CDR1 SEHNR and CDR2 FQNEAQ (reference sequence). In DNA form, the CDR3 reads TGTGCCAGCAGCTTAACAGCGGGAACGCTACACGAGCAGTACTTC. Translation gives CASSLTAGTLHEQYF. Full variable domain (missing parts from reference TRBV7-9 and TRBJ2-7): DTGVSQNPRHKITKRGQNVTFRCDPISEHNRLYWYRQTLGQGPEFLTYFQNEAQLEKSRLLSDRFSAERPKGSFSTLEIQRTEQGDSAMYLCASSLTAGTLHEQYFGPGTRLTVT.

This clone was counted a single time. The chain is built from TRBV4-1 and TRBJ1-2, with D possibly matching TRBD1 (5 bases). The V gene lost 0 bases and the J gene lost 4 bases, with 18 bases spanning the gap. Germline CDR1 and CDR2: MGHRA and YSYEKL. CDR3 length equals 17 residues. The CDR3: CASSQDLGRARRYGYTF. In nucleotides, the CDR3 is TGCGCCAGCAGCCAAGATCTTGGCAGGGCACGGCGCTATGGCTACACCTTC.

On this clone: At one end the junction does not follow the germline gene, possibly because of a read error. The rearrangement uses TRBV11-2 and TRBJ1-1, with D perhaps TRBD1 (5 bases). Germline lookup yields CDR1 SGHAT and CDR2 FQNNGV. This CDR3 region has 13 residues. The CDR3 is CASSLGVQATIQF. In nucleotides, the CDR3 is TGTGCCAGCAGCCTTGGAGTACAGGCCACTATCCAATTT.

The gene calls are TRBV27 and TRBJ2-1; possible D gene TRBD1, 6 bases. Germline V lookup: CDR1 MNHEY, CDR2 SMNVEV (reference sequence). This CDR3 is 17 amino acids long. The germline V and J ends were trimmed by 5 bases and 8 bases, with 25 bases remaining between them. The CDR3 loop reads CASSPPREGGWRYEQFF. DNA for the CDR3: TGTGCCAGCAGTCCCCCTCGTGAAGGGGGTTGGAGATATGAGCAGTTCTTC.

This chain uses TRBV6-4 with TRBJ2-1; a possible D gene is TRBD1 (6 bases). Germline loops: CDR1 MRHNA, CDR2 SNTAGT. This CDR3 has 13 amino acids. Between the trimmed V and J ends, which lost 6 bases and 6 bases, there was a span of 12 bases. DNA of the CDR3: TGTGCCAGCAGCCCGGACAGCGCCAATGAGCAGTTCTTC. Encoded protein: CASSPDSANEQFF.

About this clone itself: The junction departs from the called germline gene at one end, perhaps through a read error. The V call is TRBV7-7, the J call TRBJ2-2; tentative D call: TRBD1 (6 bases). Germline V gene lookup returns CDR1 SSHAT and CDR2 FNYEAQ (reference sequence). CDR3 length: 18 amino acids. DNA for the CDR3: TGTGCTAGCAGCCCGGCAAACCAGGACAGTCGGGTTACCGGGGAGCTGTTTTTT. The encoded protein is CASSPANQDSRVTGELFF.

In its sample, this clone was seen once. The chain joins TRBV5-1 to TRBJ1-4; perhaps TRBD1 as D (6 bases). The germline V gene has CDR1 SGHRS and CDR2 YFSETQ. V lost 4 bases and J lost 7, with 14 bases in between. This CDR3 has 14 amino acids. The CDR3 is CASSLQGSGEKLFF. Written as DNA, the CDR3 is TGCGCCAGCAGCCTTCAGGGGAGTGGTGAAAAACTGTTTTTT.

The J gene is TRBJ2-7, the V gene TRBV9, with 8 bases aligning to TRBD1. Trimming at V came to 0 bases and at J to 5 bases, leaving 4 bases not matched to a gene. The CDR3 runs 14 residues. Germline CDR1 and CDR2: SGDLS and YYNGEE. CDR3 sequence: CASSVAGTGNEQYF. The CDR3 DNA follows: TGTGCCAGCAGCGTAGCCGGGACAGGCAACGAGCAGTACTTC. The complete variable domain, with remaining parts taken from reference TRBV9 and TRBJ2-7, reads DSGVTQTPKHLITATGQRVTLRCSPRSGDLSVYWYQQSLDQGLQFLIQYYNGEERAKGNILERFSAQQFPDLHSELNLSSLELGDSALYFCASSVAGTGNEQYFGPGTRLTVT.

The chain is built from TRBV6-4 and TRBJ2-2, with TRBD1 matching over 9 bases. The V segment lost 6 bases and the J segment 0 bases; nucleotides outside the gene matches: 14. This CDR3 comprises 19 residues. Germline V gene lookup returns CDR1 MRHNA and CDR2 SNTAGT. For the CDR3, the DNA is TGTGCCAGCAGAGAAGGGACAGGGTTCCCCCAGGCGAACACCGGGGAGCTGTTTTTT. The encoded protein is CASREGTGFPQANTGELFF.

This rearrangement joins TRBV5-4 to TRBJ2-7; no definite D call. The germline V gene has CDR1 SGHNT and CDR2 YYREEE (reference sequence). Deletions cut 0 bases from V and 0 bases from J, with 7 bases between. The CDR3 is made up of 14 amino acids. CDR3 in amino acids: CASSLASVSYEQYF. The CDR3 nucleotides are TGTGCCAGCAGCTTGGCTAGTGTCTCCTACGAGCAGTACTTC.

This CDR3 reads CASSYSLQFRESYGYTF. The CDR3 region has the DNA TGTGCCAGCAGCTACAGCCTCCAGTTCCGAGAGAGCTATGGCTACACCTTC. V is TRBV27 and J is TRBJ1-2; the D is unclear. V was pared by 6 bases and J by 4 bases, with 24 bases between. The CDR3 spans 17 residues. Germline V gene data show CDR1 as MNHEY and CDR2 as SMNVEV (reference sequence).

The V call is TRBV6-5, the J call TRBJ1-1; D not resolved. CDR1 MNHEY and CDR2 SVGAGI come from the germline V gene. The CDR3 is made up of 13 amino acids. The ends were cut back, 0 bases at V and 11 bases at J, with 13 bases in the middle. CDR3 nucleotides: TGTGCCAGCAGTTACTCAGGCCCCGGGAGGGCTTTCTTT. Translated: CASSYSGPGRAFF.

The chain is built from TRBV30 and TRBJ1-1, with TRBD1 matching over 7 bases. The CDR3 extends over 15 amino acids. J was trimmed by 2 bases and V by 2 bases; bases with no gene match: 8. Germline CDR1 is GTSNPN and CDR2 is SVGIG (reference sequence). The chain's CDR3 is CAWSPNSGGNTEAFF. CDR3 DNA sequence: TGTGCCTGGAGTCCCAATTCAGGGGGTAACACTGAAGCTTTCTTT.

J is TRBJ2-7 and V is TRBV11-2; TRBD2 matches 10 bases. The J segment lost 6 bases and the V segment lost 6 bases, leaving 8 bases of the junction unmatched. This CDR3 is 14 amino acids long. From germline, CDR1 is SGHAT and CDR2 FQNNGV. CDR3 sequence: CASRIAGGLLEQYF. DNA for the CDR3: TGTGCCAGCAGGATAGCGGGGGGCCTCCTCGAGCAGTACTTC.